The T cell receptor (beta chain) under discussion was sequenced for a study of tumor and adjacent non-tumor tissue in lung cancer (dated 2018 in TCRdb). Regarding the study in general: By cancer type, the cohort comprised eleven to twelve adenocarcinoma patients, 2 squamous cell carcinoma patients and 1 small cell lung cancer patient. The 15 enrolled patients, of whom approximately 10 were men and 5 were women, were aged roughly 31 to 80 years and were diagnosed with TNM stage I to III disease. A total of approximately 120,000,000 productive TCRbeta reads were generated by sequencing, corresponding to an average of around 4 million reads per sample. The study compared bulk TCRbeta repertoires between lung tumor tissue and matched distant non-tumor lung tissue from 15 or so lung cancer patients. More than 25 paired specimens, one tumor and one normal lung sample per patient, were profiled by TCRbeta CDR3 sequencing.

Library prep was done by multiplex PCR. TCRdb lists the instrument as Illumina HiSeq 2500. TCRbeta libraries were built by three rounds of nested PCR using primers (Table S4), following protocols modified from ARM-PCR. PCR products of 200-500 bp were gel-excised and purified with the QIAquick gel extraction kit before sequencing. Concerning the study's data processing: Trimmomatic was used to clean the reads, FLASH was used to merge the reads into complete CDR3 sequences, and MiTCR was used to assign the reads to V(D)J germline segments. Clonal diversity was calculated as the inverse Simpson's index using VDJtools. In-frame sequences without a premature stop codon were defined as productive reads. TCRdb redid the processing of the public reads, applying fastp at Q25 and MiXCR, and retained in-frame beta chains. Rows are unified per CDR3 protein, each entry keeping the most common DNA and genes. These V and J calls derive from TCRdb rather than the authors' analysis. Within this sample are 200,000 or so distinct CDR3 sequences, with around 71% of them counted one time only. 20% to 25% of the sample lies in the top ten.

This clonotype has at least ten counts. What antigen it recognizes has not been identified. The sample holds no much larger clone one base away, and base qualities are not on file. Study-wide findings and limitations: Because peripheral blood was not sequenced, the blood TCRbeta repertoires of the lung cancer patients in the study went unexamined. A significantly larger cumulative share of the repertoire was made up by the top 100 clones in normal lung than in tumor tissue. The sequencing platform is not named in the methods, and unique molecular identifiers are not mentioned. Tumor tissue showed significantly greater TCR diversity (inverse Simpson) than normal lung tissue (approximately 430 vs 150, P = 0.0075, Mann-Whitney U test). Younger patients had significantly higher TCR diversity, and higher tumor TCR diversity was associated with shorter overall and disease-free survival. Only about 15 patients were included in the cohort, and the need for larger samples and more detailed clinical data was noted by the authors.

Bulk unsorted tissue served as the source for RNA extraction, and RNA quality was assessed using a NanoDrop ND-1000 and an Agilent 2100. Donors were newly diagnosed lung cancer patients admitted for thoracic surgery in China between August and November 2014, without prior chemotherapy. The study excluded patients who had received radiotherapy or chemotherapy before or who had another cancer at the same time. Pieces of surgical tissue measuring about 1-2.1 cm3 were kept in RNAlater solution and held at -80 degrees C until needed. Sequenced sample: lung tumor tissue. The sequence was collected from a man between 60 and 70 years old with non-small cell lung cancer.

The nucleotide sequence reads TGTGCCAGCAGTTTAGGGCGTGTGGGGGACACTGAAGCTTTCTTT. This encodes CASSLGRVGDTEAFF. Rearrangement joined TRBV12-3 or TRBV12-4 to TRBJ1-1, and possibly TRBD1, on 5 matching bases. V drops 1 base and J drops 3 bases, leaving 12 bases in between. Spanning cysteine to phenylalanine, the CDR3 consists of 15 amino acids. Only the CDR3 part of the read is kept: 45 bases, read in frame from the first base.